Sequencing of this T cell receptor beta chain was carried out in a study of cytomegalovirus exposure and HLA in healthy donors. General study points: For presence/absence analyses, sequencing depth was assumed to be roughly uniform across donors. In a later analysis, HLA-associated beta chains showed higher expansion and lower generation probabilities than comparable chains.

This clone showed up just a few times. Its antigen is unknown. The study ran its PCR with 60 Vbeta and 13 Jbeta primers. Only in-frame clones appear in the TCRdb table, and some are missing; sequencing was by immunoSEQ multiplex PCR. Of 110,000 or so clones listed, roughly 80% were seen once; the top ten hold about 5%. The CDR3 has 16 residues. CDR1 SEHNR and CDR2 FQNEAQ come from the germline V gene (reference sequence). The junction had 14 bases not matched to a gene; V was cut back by 5 bases and J by 6 bases. The TCR sequence derives from a man in his fifties in good health and CMV-seropositive. Input material: PBMCs. The rearrangement uses TRBV7-9 and TRBJ1-2; TRBD1 aligns across 8 bases. The CDR3 nucleotides are TGTGCCAGCAGCCCGACAGGGGCACGTCTTACCCATGGCTACACCTTC. Its translation is CASSPTGARLTHGYTF.